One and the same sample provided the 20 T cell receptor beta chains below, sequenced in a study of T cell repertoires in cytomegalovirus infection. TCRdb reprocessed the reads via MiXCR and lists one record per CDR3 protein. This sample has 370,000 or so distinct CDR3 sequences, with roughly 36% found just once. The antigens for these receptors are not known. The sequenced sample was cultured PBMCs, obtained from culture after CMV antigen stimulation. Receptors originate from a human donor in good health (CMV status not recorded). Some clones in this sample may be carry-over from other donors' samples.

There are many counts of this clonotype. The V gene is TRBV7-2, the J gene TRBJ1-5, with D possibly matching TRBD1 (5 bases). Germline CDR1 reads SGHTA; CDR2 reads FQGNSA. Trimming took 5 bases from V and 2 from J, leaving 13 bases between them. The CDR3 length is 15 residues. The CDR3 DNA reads TGTGCCAGCAGCCGTCCAGGGACGGGCAATCAGCCCCAGCATTTT. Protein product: CASSRPGTGNQPQHF.

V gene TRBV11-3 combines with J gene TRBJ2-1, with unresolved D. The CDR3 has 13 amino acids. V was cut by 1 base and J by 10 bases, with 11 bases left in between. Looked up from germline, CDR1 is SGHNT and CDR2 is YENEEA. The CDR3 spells CASSLATAREQFF. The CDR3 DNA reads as TGTGCCAGCAGCTTAGCTACAGCCCGCGAGCAGTTCTTC.

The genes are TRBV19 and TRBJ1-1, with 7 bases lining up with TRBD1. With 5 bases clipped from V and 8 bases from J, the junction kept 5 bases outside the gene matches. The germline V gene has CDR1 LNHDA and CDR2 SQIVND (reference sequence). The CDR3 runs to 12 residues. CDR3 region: CASSGGTVEAFF. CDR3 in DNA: TGTGCCAGTAGTGGCGGGACAGTAGAAGCTTTCTTT.

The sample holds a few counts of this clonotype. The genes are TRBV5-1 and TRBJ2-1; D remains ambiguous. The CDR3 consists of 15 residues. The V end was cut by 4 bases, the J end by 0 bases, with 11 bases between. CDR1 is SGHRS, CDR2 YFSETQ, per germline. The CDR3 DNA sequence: TGCGCCAGCAGCCCCTCGCCGGCCTCCTACAATGAGCAGTTCTTC. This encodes CASSPSPASYNEQFF.

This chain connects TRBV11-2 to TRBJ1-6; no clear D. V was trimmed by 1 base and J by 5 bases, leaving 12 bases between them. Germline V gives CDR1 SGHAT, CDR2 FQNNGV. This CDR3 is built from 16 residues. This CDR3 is CASSLAAGRHNSPLHF. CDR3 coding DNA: TGTGCCAGCAGCTTAGCGGCAGGACGCCATAATTCACCCCTCCACTTT.

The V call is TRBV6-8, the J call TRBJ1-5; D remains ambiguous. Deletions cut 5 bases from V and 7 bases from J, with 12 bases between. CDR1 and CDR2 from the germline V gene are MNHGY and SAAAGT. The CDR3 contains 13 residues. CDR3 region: CASSPVGSQPQHF. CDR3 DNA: TGTGCCAGCAGTCCAGTGGGAAGCCAGCCCCAGCATTTT.

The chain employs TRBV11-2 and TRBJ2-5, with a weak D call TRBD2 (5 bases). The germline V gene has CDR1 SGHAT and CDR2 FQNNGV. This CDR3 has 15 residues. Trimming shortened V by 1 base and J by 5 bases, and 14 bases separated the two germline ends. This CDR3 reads CASSLGPGNLETQYF. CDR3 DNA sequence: TGTGCCAGCAGCTTAGGTCCGGGGAATTTGGAGACCCAGTACTTC.

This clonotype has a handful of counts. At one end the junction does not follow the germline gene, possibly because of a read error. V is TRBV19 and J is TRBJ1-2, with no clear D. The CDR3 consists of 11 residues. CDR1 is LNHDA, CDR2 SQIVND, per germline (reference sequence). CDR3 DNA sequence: TGTGCCAGTAGGGGAAGTTTGTCTCACCCCTTC. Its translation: CASRGSLSHPF. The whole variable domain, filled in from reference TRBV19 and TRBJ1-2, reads DGGITQSPKYLFRKEGQNVTLSCEQNLNHDAMYWYRQDPGQGLRLIYYSQIVNDFQKGDIAEGYSVSREKKESFPLTVTSAQKNPTAFYLCASRGSLSHPFGSGTRLTVV.

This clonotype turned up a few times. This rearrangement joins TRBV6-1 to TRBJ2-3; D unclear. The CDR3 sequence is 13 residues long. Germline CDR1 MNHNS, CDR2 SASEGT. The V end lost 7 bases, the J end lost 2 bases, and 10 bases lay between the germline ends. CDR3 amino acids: CASKTPPTDTQYF. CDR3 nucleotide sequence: TGTGCCAGCAAGACCCCCCCCACAGATACGCAGTATTTT.

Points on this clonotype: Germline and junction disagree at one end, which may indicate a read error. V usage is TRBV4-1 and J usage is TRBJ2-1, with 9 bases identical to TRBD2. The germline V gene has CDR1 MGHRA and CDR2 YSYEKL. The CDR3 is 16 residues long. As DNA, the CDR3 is TGCGCCAGCAGCCAAGATAAGCGGGAGGTTGTGAATGAGCAGTTATTC. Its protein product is CASSQDKREVVNEQLF.

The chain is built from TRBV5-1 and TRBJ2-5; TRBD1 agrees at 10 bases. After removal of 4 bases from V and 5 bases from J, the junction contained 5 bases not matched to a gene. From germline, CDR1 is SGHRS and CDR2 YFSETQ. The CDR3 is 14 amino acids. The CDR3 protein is CASSAGQGTETQYF. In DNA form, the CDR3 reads TGCGCCAGCAGCGCGGGACAGGGGACGGAGACCCAGTACTTC.

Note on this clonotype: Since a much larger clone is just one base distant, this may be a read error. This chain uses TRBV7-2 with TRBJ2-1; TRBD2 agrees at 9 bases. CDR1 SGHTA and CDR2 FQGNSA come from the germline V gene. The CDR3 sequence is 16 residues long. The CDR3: CASSLVLAGVNNGQFF. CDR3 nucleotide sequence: TGTGCCAGCAGCTTAGTGTTAGCGGGAGTAAACAATGGGCAGTTCTTC. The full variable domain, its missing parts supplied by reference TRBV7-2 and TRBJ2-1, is GAGVSQSPSNKVTEKGKDVELRCDPISGHTALYWYRQSLGQGLEFLIYFQGNSAPDKSGLPSDRFSAERTGGSVSTLTIQRTQQEDSAVYLCASSLVLAGVNNGQFFGPGTRLTVL.

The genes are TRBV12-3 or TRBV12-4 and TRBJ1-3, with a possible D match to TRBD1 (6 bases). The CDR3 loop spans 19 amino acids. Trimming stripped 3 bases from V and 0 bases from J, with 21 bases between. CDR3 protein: CASSFMMSDSLSSGNTIYF. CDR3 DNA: TGTGCCAGCAGTTTTATGATGTCGGACAGCCTGAGCTCTGGAAACACCATATATTTT.

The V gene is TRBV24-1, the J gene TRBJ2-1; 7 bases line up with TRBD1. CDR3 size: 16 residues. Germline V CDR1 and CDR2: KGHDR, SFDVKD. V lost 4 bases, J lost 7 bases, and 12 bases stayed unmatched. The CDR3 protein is CATSDRRQGGGNEQFF. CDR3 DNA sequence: TGTGCCACCAGTGACCGCCGACAGGGTGGTGGAAATGAGCAGTTCTTC.

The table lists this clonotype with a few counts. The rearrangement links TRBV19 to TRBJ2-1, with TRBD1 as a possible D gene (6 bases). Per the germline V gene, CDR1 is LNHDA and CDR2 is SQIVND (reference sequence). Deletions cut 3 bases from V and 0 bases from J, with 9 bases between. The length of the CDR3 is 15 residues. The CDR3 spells CASSMGATSYNEQFF. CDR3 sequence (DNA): TGTGCCAGTAGTATGGGGGCAACCTCCTACAATGAGCAGTTCTTC.

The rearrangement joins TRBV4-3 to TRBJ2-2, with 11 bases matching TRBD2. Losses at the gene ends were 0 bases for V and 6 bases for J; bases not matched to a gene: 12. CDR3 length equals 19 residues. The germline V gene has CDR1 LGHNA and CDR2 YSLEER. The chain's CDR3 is CASSQEASTSGRTPGELFF. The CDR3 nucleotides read TGCGCCAGCAGCCAAGAAGCTTCAACTAGCGGGAGAACTCCCGGGGAGCTGTTTTTT.

The CDR3 protein is CSAWDLKGETQYF. DNA for the CDR3: TGCAGTGCTTGGGACCTAAAAGGGGAGACCCAGTACTTC. The rearrangement joins TRBV20-1 to TRBJ2-5; D may correspond to TRBD1 or TRBD2 (5 bases each). CDR1 is DFQATT, CDR2 SNEGSKA, per germline (reference sequence). Between the trimmed V and J ends, which lost 5 bases and 5 bases, there was a span of 15 bases. The CDR3 is 13 amino acids.

In DNA, the CDR3 is TGTGCCAGCCTGCTGTCAGGACTAGCGGAGCAGTTCTTC. It specifies CASLLSGLAEQFF. This rearrangement joins TRBV6-6 to TRBJ2-1; 9 nucleotides align to TRBD2. Germline V CDR1 and CDR2: MNHNY, SVGAGI (reference sequence). The V and J ends lost 8 bases and 10 bases, in that order; junction bases with no gene match: 9. CDR3 length: 13 amino acids.

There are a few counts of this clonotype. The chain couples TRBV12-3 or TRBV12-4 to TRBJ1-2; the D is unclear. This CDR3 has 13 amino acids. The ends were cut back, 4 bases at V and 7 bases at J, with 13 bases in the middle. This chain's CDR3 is CASSYWGIGGYTF. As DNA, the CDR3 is TGTGCCAGCAGTTACTGGGGTATAGGTGGCTACACCTTC.

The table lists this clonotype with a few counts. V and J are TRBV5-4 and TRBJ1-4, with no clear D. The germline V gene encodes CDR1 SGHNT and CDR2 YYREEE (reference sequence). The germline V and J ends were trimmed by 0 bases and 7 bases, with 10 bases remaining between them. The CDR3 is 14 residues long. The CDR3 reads CASSLGYGGEKLFF. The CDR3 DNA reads TGTGCCAGCAGCTTGGGGTATGGCGGTGAAAAACTGTTTTTT.